This T cell receptor beta chain was identified in a study of blood T cell repertoires in COVID-19. The overall study: PBMCs, B-cell-depleted T cells, or T cells provided the cDNA or gDNA that made up the material.

J was trimmed by 5 bases and V by 9 bases; bases with no gene match: 6. Germline CDR1 LNHDA, CDR2 SQIVND (reference sequence). CDR3 length: 13 residues. Original methodology: Amplification from reference gene primers served as the basis for estimated nucleated cell counts. The protocol was immunoSEQ multiplex PCR, while the TCRdb copy is restricted to in-frame clones and leaves out a portion. The DNA was the basis for D and trimming; V, J and clone size are from that table. The data hold 200,000 to 250,000 clones, with more than 75% observed a single time. The sequenced sample consisted of peripheral blood. This TCR was recovered from an elderly woman with COVID-19, enrolled during active disease. This chain uses TRBV19 with TRBJ1-5; 8 nucleotides match TRBD1. CDR3 nucleotide sequence: TGTGCCAGCCGGGACAGGTTAGATCAGCCCCAGCATTTT. It encodes CASRDRLDQPQHF.